This record looks at one T cell receptor beta chain sequence and its context. This specimen belongs to a study of CD8 T cells in Susac syndrome. FACS enriched CD8+ TEMRA cells, while bulk CD8+ and CD4+ were negatively isolated. Per the germline V gene, CDR1 is LNHNV and CDR2 is YYDKDF (reference sequence). V was pared by 5 bases and J by 4 bases, with 13 bases between. The CDR3 has 14 amino acids. The RNA input was 0.5 to 1 ug, and it was reverse transcribed with random hexamers. Amplification of TCR beta CDR3 used immunoSEQ multiplex PCR across 54 Vbeta and 13 Jbeta. From the immunoSEQ multiplex PCR reads, TCRdb called clonotypes with MiXCR, one entry per CDR3 protein. The sample has 150,000 to 200,000 distinct CDR3 sequences, 85% to 95% seen once.

The chain links TRBV15 to TRBJ2-3, with TRBD2 as a possible D gene (6 bases). The receptor was isolated from a human donor in good health. Sequenced sample: CD4+ T cells from PBMCs. The CDR3 here is CATSSRREADTQYF. CDR3 coding DNA: TGTGCCACCAGCTCGCGAAGGGAGGCAGATACGCAGTATTTT. Drawing the rest from reference TRBV15 and TRBJ2-3, the complete variable domain is DAMVIQNPRYQVTQFGKPVTLSCSQTLNHNVMYWYQQKSSQAPKLLFHYYDKDFNNEADTPDNFQSRRPNTSFCFLDIRSPGLGDTAMYLCATSSRREADTQYFGPGTRLTVL.